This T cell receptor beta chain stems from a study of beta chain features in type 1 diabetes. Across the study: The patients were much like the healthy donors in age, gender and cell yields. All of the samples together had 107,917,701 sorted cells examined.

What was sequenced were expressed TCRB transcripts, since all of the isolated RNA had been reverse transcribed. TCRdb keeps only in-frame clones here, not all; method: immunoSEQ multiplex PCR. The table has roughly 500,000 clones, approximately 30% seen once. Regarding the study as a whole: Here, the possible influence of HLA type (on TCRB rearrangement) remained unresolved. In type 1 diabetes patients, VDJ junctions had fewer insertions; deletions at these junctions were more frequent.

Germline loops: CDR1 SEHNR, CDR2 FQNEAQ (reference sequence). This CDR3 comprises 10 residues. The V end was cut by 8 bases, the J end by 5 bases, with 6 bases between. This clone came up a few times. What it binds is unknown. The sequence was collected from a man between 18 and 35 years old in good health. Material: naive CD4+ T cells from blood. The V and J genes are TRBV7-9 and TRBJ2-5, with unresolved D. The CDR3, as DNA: TGTGCCAGCGGTCTGGAGACCCAGTACTTC. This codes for CASGLETQYF.